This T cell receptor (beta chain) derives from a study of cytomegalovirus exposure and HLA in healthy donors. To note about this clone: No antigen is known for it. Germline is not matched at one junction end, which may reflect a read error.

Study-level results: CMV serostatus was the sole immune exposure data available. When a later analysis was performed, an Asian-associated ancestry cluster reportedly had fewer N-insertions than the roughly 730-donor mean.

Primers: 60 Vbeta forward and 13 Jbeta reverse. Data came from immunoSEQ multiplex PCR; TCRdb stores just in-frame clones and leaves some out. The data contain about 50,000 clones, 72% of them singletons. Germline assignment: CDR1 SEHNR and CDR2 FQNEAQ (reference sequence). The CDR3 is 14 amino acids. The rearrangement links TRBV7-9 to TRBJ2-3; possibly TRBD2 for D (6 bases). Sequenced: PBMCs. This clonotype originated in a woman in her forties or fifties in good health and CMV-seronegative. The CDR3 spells CASSIAAGTDTQYF. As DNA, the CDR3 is TGTGCCAGCAGCATAGCGGCGGGCACAGATACGCAGTATTTT.